Following are 10 T cell receptor beta chains from one sample sequenced in a study of cytomegalovirus exposure and HLA in healthy donors. Both 60 Vbeta primers and 13 Jbeta primers went into the PCR. Method: immunoSEQ multiplex PCR; TCRdb's copy keeps in-frame clones and lacks some. The sample yields some 170,000 clones, roughly 79% seen once. The sequenced material came from PBMCs. The receptors come from a man aged 18 to 30 in good health and CMV-seropositive.

The chain couples TRBV27 to TRBJ2-2, with TRBD1 matching over 9 bases. Germline lookup yields CDR1 MNHEY and CDR2 SMNVEV (reference sequence). The ends lost 10 bases at V and 9 bases at J; junction bases unmatched: 12. This CDR3 spans 14 amino acids. Written as DNA, the CDR3 is TGTGCCATGTCCGGGACAGGGATGACCAGGGAGCTGTTTTTT. This encodes CAMSGTGMTRELFF.

This clone showed up just once. The rearrangement joins TRBV6-1 to TRBJ2-3; 7 positions match TRBD1. The CDR3 runs to 15 residues. J lost 4 bases, V lost 6 bases, and 10 bases had no gene match. Germline V lookup: CDR1 MNHNS, CDR2 SASEGT. The CDR3 nucleotides are TGTGCCAGCAGGCGATCGACAGGGTTCCCAGATACGCAGTATTTT. This encodes CASRRSTGFPDTQYF.

Only one count was recorded for this clone. The chain couples TRBV7-9 to TRBJ2-4; D is possibly TRBD1 (5 bases). The V and J ends lost 3 bases and 6 bases respectively, with 18 bases between them. Germline assignment: CDR1 SEHNR and CDR2 FQNEAQ (reference sequence). CDR3 length: 16 amino acids. CDR3 residues: CASSFSENNRRNIQYF. In DNA form, the CDR3 reads TGTGCCAGCAGCTTTAGTGAAAATAACAGGAGAAACATTCAGTACTTC.

The chain links TRBV6-1 to TRBJ2-7; maybe TRBD1 (6 bases). The germline V gene encodes CDR1 MNHNS and CDR2 SASEGT. This CDR3 has 13 amino acids. The V and J ends lost 5 bases and 3 bases respectively, with 11 bases between them. CDR3 sequence reads: CASSRDTNYEQYF. The CDR3 coding sequence is TGTGCCAGCAGTAGGGACACCAACTACGAGCAGTACTTC.

As to this clone: Other DNA variants within this sample encode the same CDR3. J is TRBJ1-1 and V is TRBV5-1; the match to TRBD1 covers 7 bases. This CDR3 has 14 residues. Germline CDR1 SGHRS, CDR2 YFSETQ. The J segment lost 4 bases and the V segment lost 0 bases, leaving 3 bases of the junction unmatched. CDR3 region: CASSLGQGGTEAFF. The CDR3 DNA is TGCGCCAGCAGCTTGGGACAGGGAGGCACTGAAGCTTTCTTT. Supplemented by reference TRBV5-1 and TRBJ1-1, the full variable domain reads KAGVTQTPRYLIKTRGQQVTLSCSPISGHRSVSWYQQTPGQGLQFLFEYFSETQRNKGNFPGRFSGRQFSNSRSEMNVSTLELGDSALYLCASSLGQGGTEAFFGQGTRLTVV.

This rearrangement joins TRBV18 to TRBJ2-7, with 7 bases aligning to TRBD2. V shed 8 bases, J shed 6 bases, and the junction held 13 bases outside the gene matches. CDR1 and CDR2 from the germline V gene are KGHSH and LQKENI. The CDR3 runs 14 residues. CDR3 DNA sequence: TGTGCCAGCACCAAGACTAGCTCTCTCTCCGAGCAGTACTTC. Protein product: CASTKTSSLSEQYF.

The chain employs TRBV15 and TRBJ1-2; 9 bases align to TRBD1. Germline CDR1 reads LNHNV; CDR2 reads YYDKDF (reference sequence). The CDR3 extends over 16 amino acids. V was clipped by 1 base and J by 4 bases; unmatched bases: 7. The CDR3 bases are TGTGCCACCAGCAGAGGGGGACAGGGCATGACCTATGGCTACACCTTC. Its translation: CATSRGGQGMTYGYTF. The full variable domain, completed using reference TRBV15 and TRBJ1-2, is DAMVIQNPRYQVTQFGKPVTLSCSQTLNHNVMYWYQQKSSQAPKLLFHYYDKDFNNEADTPDNFQSRRPNTSFCFLDIRSPGLGDTAMYLCATSRGGQGMTYGYTFGSGTRLTVV.

The chain couples TRBV7-9 to TRBJ1-1, with D hard to call. CDR1 is SEHNR, CDR2 FQNEAQ, per germline (reference sequence). The CDR3 spans 14 residues. The germline V and J ends were trimmed by 1 base and 8 bases, with 14 bases remaining between them. Here the CDR3 DNA reads TGTGCCAGCAGCTTAGAAATGAGGGCTGAGGAAGCTTTCTTT. It yields the protein CASSLEMRAEEAFF.

This clone was seen only once. The sample contains more than one DNA sequence encoding this CDR3. The chain carries TRBV11-2 and TRBJ1-2; D perhaps matches TRBD1 (6 bases). In germline, CDR1 is SGHAT, CDR2 FQNNGV. CDR3 length: 13 amino acids. Trimming removed 5 bases at V and 4 bases at J, with 11 bases between. CDR3 sequence (DNA): TGTGCCAGCAGCCTCGGACAGAGCTATGGCTACACCTTC. This gives the protein CASSLGQSYGYTF.

This chain connects TRBV13 to TRBJ1-1; 8 bases line up with TRBD1. Germline-derived CDR1 and CDR2 are PRHDT and FYEKMQ (reference sequence). The J segment lost 9 bases and the V segment lost 3 bases, leaving 6 bases of the junction unmatched. This CDR3 has 13 residues. The DNA for the CDR3 is TGTGCCAGCAGCTTGGGACAGGATCTTCAAGCTTTCTTT. Amino acids: CASSLGQDLQAFF.